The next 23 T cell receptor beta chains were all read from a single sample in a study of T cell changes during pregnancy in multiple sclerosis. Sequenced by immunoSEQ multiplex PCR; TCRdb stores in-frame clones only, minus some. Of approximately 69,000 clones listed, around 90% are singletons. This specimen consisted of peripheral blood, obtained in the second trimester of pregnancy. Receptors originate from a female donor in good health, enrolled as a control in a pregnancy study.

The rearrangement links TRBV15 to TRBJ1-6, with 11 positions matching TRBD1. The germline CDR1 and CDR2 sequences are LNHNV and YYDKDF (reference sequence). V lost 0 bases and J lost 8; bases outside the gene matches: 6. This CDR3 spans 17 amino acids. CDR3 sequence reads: CATSREGTGGLYSPLHF. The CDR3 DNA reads TGTGCCACCAGCAGAGAGGGGACAGGGGGTCTCTATTCACCCCTCCACTTT. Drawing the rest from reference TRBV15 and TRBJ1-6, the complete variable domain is DAMVIQNPRYQVTQFGKPVTLSCSQTLNHNVMYWYQQKSSQAPKLLFHYYDKDFNNEADTPDNFQSRRPNTSFCFLDIRSPGLGDTAMYLCATSREGTGGLYSPLHFGNGTRLTVT.

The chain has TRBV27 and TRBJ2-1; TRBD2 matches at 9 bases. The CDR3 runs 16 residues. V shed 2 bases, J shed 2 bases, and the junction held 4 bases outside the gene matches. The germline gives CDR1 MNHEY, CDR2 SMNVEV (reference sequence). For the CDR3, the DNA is TGTGCCAGCAGTTTAGGAGGCGGGGGGGCCTACAATGAGCAGTTCTTC. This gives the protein CASSLGGGGAYNEQFF.

The CDR3 DNA is TGTGCCAGCAGTGAAGAACAGGGGGCTTCCTCACCCCTCCACTTT. Residues: CASSEEQGASSPLHF. This rearrangement joins TRBV2 to TRBJ1-6; TRBD1 matches 9 bases. CDR3 length equals 15 residues. The germline gives CDR1 SNHLY, CDR2 FYNNEI. Trimming at V came to 1 base and at J to 10 bases, leaving 5 bases not matched to a gene.

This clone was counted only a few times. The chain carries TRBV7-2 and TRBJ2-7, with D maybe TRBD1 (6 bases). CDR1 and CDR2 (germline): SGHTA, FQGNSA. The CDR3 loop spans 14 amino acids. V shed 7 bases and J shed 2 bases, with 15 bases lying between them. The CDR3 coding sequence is TGTGCCAGCACCCCCACTACAGGGCCCTACGAGCAGTACTTC. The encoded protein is CASTPTTGPYEQYF.

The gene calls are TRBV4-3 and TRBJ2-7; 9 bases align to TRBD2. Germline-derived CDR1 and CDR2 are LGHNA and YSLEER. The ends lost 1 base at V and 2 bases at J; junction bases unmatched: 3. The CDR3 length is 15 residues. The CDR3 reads CASSQVVAGAYEQYF. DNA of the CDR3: TGCGCCAGCAGCCAAGTTGTAGCGGGAGCCTACGAGCAGTACTTC.

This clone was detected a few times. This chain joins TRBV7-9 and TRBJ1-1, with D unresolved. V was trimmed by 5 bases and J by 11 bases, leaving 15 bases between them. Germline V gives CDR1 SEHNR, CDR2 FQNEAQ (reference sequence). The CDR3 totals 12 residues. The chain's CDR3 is CASSLERSQAFF. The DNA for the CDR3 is TGTGCCAGCAGCCTTGAGCGAAGTCAGGCTTTCTTT.

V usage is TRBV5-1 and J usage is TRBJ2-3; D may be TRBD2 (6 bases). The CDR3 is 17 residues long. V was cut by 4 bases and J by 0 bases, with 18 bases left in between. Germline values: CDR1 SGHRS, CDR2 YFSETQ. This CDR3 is CASSGAGPDTSTDTQYF. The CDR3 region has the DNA TGCGCCAGCAGCGGGGCGGGGCCCGACACTAGCACAGATACGCAGTATTTT.

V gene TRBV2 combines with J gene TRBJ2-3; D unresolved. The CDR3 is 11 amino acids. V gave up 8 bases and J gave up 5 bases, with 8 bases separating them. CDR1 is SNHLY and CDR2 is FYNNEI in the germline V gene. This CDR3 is CASGLKDTQYF. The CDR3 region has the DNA TGTGCCAGCGGCCTCAAAGATACGCAGTATTTT.

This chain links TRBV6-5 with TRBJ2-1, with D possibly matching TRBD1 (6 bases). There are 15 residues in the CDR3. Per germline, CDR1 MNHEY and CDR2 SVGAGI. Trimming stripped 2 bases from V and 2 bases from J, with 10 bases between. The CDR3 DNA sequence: TGTGCCAGCAGTTACGGGCAGGGGACCTACAATGAGCAGTTCTTC. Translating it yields CASSYGQGTYNEQFF.

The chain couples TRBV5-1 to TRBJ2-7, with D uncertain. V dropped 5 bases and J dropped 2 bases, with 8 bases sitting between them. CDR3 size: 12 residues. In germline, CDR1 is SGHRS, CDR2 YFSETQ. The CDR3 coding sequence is TGCGCCAGCAGTAAAACAGCCTACGAGCAGTACTTC. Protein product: CASSKTAYEQYF.

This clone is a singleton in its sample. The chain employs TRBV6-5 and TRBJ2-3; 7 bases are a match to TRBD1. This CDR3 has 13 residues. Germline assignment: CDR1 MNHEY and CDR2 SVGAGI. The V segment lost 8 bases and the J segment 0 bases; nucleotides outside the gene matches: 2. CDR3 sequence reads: CASRRGSTDTQYF. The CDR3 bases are TGTGCCAGCCGCAGGGGGAGCACAGATACGCAGTATTTT.

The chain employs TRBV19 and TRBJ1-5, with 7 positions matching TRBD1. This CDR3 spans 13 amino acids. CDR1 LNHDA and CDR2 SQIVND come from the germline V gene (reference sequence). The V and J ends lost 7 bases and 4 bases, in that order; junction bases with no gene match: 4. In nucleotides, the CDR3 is TGTGCCAGTACCATCAGGGGGAATCAGCCCCAGCATTTT. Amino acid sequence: CASTIRGNQPQHF.

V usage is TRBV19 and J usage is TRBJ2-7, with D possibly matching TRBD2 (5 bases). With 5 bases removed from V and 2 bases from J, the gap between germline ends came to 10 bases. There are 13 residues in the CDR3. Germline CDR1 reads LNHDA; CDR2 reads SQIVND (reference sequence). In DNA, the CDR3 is TGTGCCAGTAGTGTGCACGGGGCCTACGAGCAGTACTTC. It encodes CASSVHGAYEQYF. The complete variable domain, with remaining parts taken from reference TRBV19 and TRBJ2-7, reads DGGITQSPKYLFRKEGQNVTLSCEQNLNHDAMYWYRQDPGQGLRLIYYSQIVNDFQKGDIAEGYSVSREKKESFPLTVTSAQKNPTAFYLCASSVHGAYEQYFGPGTRLTVT.

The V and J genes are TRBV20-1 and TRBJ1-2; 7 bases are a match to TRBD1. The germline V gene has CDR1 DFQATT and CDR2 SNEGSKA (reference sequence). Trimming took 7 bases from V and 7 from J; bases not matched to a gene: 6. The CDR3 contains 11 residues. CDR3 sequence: CSVGDSGGYTF. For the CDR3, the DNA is TGCAGTGTAGGGGACAGCGGTGGCTACACCTTC.

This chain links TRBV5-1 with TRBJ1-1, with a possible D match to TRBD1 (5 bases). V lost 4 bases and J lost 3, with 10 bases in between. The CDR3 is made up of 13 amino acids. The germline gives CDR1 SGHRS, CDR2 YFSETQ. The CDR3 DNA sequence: TGCGCCAGCAGCATGACAGCTTACACTGAAGCTTTCTTT. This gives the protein CASSMTAYTEAFF.

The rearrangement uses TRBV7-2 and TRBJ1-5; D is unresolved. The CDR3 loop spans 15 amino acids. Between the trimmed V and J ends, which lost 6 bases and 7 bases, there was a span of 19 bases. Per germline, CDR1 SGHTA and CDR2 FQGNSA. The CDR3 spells CASSPGTSAIQPQHF. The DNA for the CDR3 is TGTGCCAGCAGTCCGGGAACTTCCGCGATCCAGCCCCAGCATTTT.

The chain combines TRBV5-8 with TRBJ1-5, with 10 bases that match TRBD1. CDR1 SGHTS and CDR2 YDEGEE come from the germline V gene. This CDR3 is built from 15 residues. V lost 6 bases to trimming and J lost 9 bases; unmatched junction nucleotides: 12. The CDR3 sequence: CASTAPLGQGRPQHF. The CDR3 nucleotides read TGTGCCAGCACCGCACCGTTGGGACAGGGGCGGCCCCAGCATTTT.

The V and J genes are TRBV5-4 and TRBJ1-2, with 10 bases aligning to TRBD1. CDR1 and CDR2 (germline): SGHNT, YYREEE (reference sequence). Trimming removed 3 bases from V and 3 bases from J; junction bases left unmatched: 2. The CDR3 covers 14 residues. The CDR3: CASSSGQGDYGYTF. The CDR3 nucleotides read TGTGCCAGCAGCTCCGGACAGGGGGACTATGGCTACACCTTC.

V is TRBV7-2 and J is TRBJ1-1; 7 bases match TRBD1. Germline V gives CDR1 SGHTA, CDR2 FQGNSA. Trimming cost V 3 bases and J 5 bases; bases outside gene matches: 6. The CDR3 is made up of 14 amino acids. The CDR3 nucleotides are TGTGCCAGCAGCTTCCAGGGGGTCGGAACTGAAGCTTTCTTT. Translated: CASSFQGVGTEAFF.

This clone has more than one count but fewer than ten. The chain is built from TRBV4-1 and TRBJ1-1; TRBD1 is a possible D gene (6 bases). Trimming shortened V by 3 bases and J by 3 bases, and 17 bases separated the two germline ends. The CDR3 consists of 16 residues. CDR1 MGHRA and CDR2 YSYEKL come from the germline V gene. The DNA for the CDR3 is TGCGCCAGCAGCCAGGTTCTACAGGGTCTGGACACTGAAGCTTTCTTT. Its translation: CASSQVLQGLDTEAFF.

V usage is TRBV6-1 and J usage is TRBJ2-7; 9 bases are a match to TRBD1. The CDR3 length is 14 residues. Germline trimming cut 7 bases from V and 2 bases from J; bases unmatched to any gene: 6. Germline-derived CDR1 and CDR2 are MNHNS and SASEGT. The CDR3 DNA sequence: TGTGCCAGCAATCTGGGACAGGGTCCCTACGAGCAGTACTTC. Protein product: CASNLGQGPYEQYF.

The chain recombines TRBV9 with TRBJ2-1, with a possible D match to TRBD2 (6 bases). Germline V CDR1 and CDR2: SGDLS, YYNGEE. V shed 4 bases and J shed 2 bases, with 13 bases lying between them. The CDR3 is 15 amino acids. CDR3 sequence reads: CASSYRGLTYNEQFF. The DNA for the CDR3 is TGTGCCAGCAGCTACCGAGGACTAACCTACAATGAGCAGTTCTTC. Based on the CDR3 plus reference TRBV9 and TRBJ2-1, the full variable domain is DSGVTQTPKHLITATGQRVTLRCSPRSGDLSVYWYQQSLDQGLQFLIQYYNGEERAKGNILERFSAQQFPDLHSELNLSSLELGDSALYFCASSYRGLTYNEQFFGPGTRLTVL.

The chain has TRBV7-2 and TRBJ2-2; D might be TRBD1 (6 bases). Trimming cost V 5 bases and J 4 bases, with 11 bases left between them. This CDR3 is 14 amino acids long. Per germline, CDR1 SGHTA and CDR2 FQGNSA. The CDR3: CASSPWGPTGELFF. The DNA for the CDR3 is TGTGCCAGCAGCCCCTGGGGGCCCACCGGGGAGCTGTTTTTT.